A selection of T cell receptor beta chains follows, all from one sample in a study of CD8 T cells in ankylosing spondylitis. TCRdb re-called the 5' RACE reads through MiXCR, storing one row per CDR3 protein. The table has around 250,000 distinct CDR3 sequences, roughly a third seen once. The specimen was blood, either unsorted or a sorted T cell fraction (not recorded which). All receptors derive from a male donor with ankylosing spondylitis or in good health (not recorded which). CDR3s include the opening cysteine and the closing phenylalanine or tryptophan. Fields, in order: D gene, V gene, J gene, clone size, CDR3 DNA, CDR3 protein. A D gene is named only where the DNA matches it firmly. Size values are once, few and many counts, or a class for expanded clones, and some rows have none.

d_gene: -; v_gene: TRBV29-1; j_gene: TRBJ2-1; abundance: -; CDR3nt: TGCAGCGCCCCTTACGATGGGGCGGACTACAATGAGCAGTTCTTC; CDR3aa: CSAPYDGADYNEQFF
d_gene: TRBD2; v_gene: TRBV20-1; j_gene: TRBJ2-4; abundance: -; CDR3nt: TGCAGTGCTAGAGCCACCGGGGGGGCACTGGTTCAGTACTTC; CDR3aa: CSARATGGALVQYF
d_gene: TRBD1; v_gene: TRBV29-1; j_gene: TRBJ2-7; abundance: -; CDR3nt: TGCAGCGTCGCCATCCCGGGACAGGGGAGAAGCGAGCAGTACTTC; CDR3aa: CSVAIPGQGRSEQYF
d_gene: TRBD1; v_gene: TRBV2; j_gene: TRBJ2-1; abundance: -; CDR3nt: TGTGCCAGCTTCGACAGGGGCCCCTACAATGAGCAGTTCTTC; CDR3aa: CASFDRGPYNEQFF
d_gene: -; v_gene: TRBV29-1; j_gene: TRBJ2-1; abundance: -; CDR3nt: TGCAGCGTCGACACGACAGGCTACAATGAGCAGTTCTTC; CDR3aa: CSVDTTGYNEQFF
d_gene: -; v_gene: TRBV4-1; j_gene: TRBJ1-6; abundance: few; CDR3nt: TGCGCCAGCAGCCAAGACGGGGAACATAATTCACCCCTCCACTTT; CDR3aa: CASSQDGEHNSPLHF
d_gene: TRBD1; v_gene: TRBV12-3/TRBV12-4; j_gene: TRBJ2-7; abundance: few; CDR3nt: TGTGCCAGCACCACGAACAGGGGAAGCTACGAGCAGTACTTC; CDR3aa: CASTTNRGSYEQYF
d_gene: -; v_gene: TRBV15; j_gene: TRBJ2-7; abundance: few; CDR3nt: TGTGCCACCAGCGTAGACAGGTCCTACGAGCAGTACTTC; CDR3aa: CATSVDRSYEQYF
d_gene: -; v_gene: TRBV7-9; j_gene: TRBJ2-1; abundance: once; CDR3nt: TGTGCCAGCAGCTTAGTGGTGAGGTTGGGTGAGCAGTTCTTC; CDR3aa: CASSLVVRLGEQFF
d_gene: -; v_gene: TRBV7-2; j_gene: TRBJ2-7; abundance: few; CDR3nt: TGTGCCAGCAGCCCGGAGGGGTACGAGCAGTACTTC; CDR3aa: CASSPEGYEQYF